These 20 T cell receptor beta chains were sequenced from one sample in a study of control samples from healthy donors and cancer patients. Profiled with immunoSEQ multiplex PCR; TCRdb holds only in-frame clones, not every one. Found here are 79,000 or so clones, roughly 91% of them singletons; the top ten hold about 8.6%. Sample: PBMCs. The receptors come from a woman between 50 and 59 years old with colorectal cancer.

The V call is TRBV5-5, the J call TRBJ2-2; 11 bases are shared with TRBD1. With 4 bases clipped from V and 5 bases from J, the junction kept 7 bases outside the gene matches. CDR3 length equals 16 residues. Germline loops: CDR1 SGHKS, CDR2 YYEKEE (reference sequence). The CDR3 spells CASSRGTGGGTGELFF. The CDR3 DNA reads TGTGCCAGCAGCCGCGGGACAGGGGGAGGAACCGGGGAGCTGTTTTTT.

The sample holds one count of this clone. V gene TRBV7-2 combines with J gene TRBJ1-2, with D possibly TRBD1 on 5 matching bases. Germline CDR1 SGHTA, CDR2 FQGNSA. This CDR3 has 13 amino acids. V gave up 6 bases and J gave up 8 bases, with 16 bases separating them. The CDR3 spells CASRPGPQRGYTF. As DNA, the CDR3 is TGTGCCAGCAGGCCAGGGCCCCAGCGGGGCTACACCTTC.

This sequence joins TRBV19 and TRBJ2-3, with a possible D match to TRBD2 (6 bases). The germline V gene encodes CDR1 LNHDA and CDR2 SQIVND (reference sequence). The V end lost 9 bases, the J end lost 0 bases, and 13 bases lay between the germline ends. The CDR3 consists of 14 residues. The CDR3 coding sequence is TGTGCCAGCAAATTACTAGCTAGCACAGATACGCAGTATTTT. This codes for CASKLLASTDTQYF.

This chain connects TRBV5-6 to TRBJ2-7; D is ambiguous. Trimming took off 1 base at V and 3 bases at J, with 11 bases between the two ends. The CDR3 length is 14 residues. CDR1 is SGHDT and CDR2 is YYEEEE in the germline V gene. The CDR3 protein is CASSLYGGFYEQYV. CDR3 in DNA: TGTGCCAGCAGCTTGTACGGCGGATTCTACGAGCAGTACGTC.

The chain uses TRBV5-6 and TRBJ2-7; D call uncertain. This CDR3 has 13 residues. Germline CDR1 SGHDT, CDR2 YYEEEE. V was shortened by 3 bases and J by 2 bases, with 9 bases between the two germline ends. The CDR3 here is CASSSTATYEQYV. Here the CDR3 DNA reads TGTGCCAGCAGCTCGACGGCCACCTACGAGCAGTACGTC.

The chain combines TRBV6-5 with TRBJ2-3; D gene ambiguous. CDR1 is MNHEY, CDR2 SVGAGI, per germline. Trimming left V 5 bases short and J 3 bases short, with 3 bases between. The CDR3 length is 11 residues. DNA for the CDR3: TGTGCCAGCAGTCGGACAGATACGCAGTATTTT. This translates into CASSRTDTQYF.

This rearrangement joins TRBV3-1 (or the pseudogene TRBV3-2) to TRBJ2-4; D gene ambiguous. Deletions cut 0 bases from V and 7 bases from J, with 7 bases between. From germline, CDR1 is LGHDT and CDR2 YNNKEL (reference sequence). The CDR3 has 13 residues. CDR3 nucleotides: TGTGCCAGCAGCCAAGAGGAAGGGAACATTCAGTACTTC. Its translation: CASSQEEGNIQYF.

The rearrangement links TRBV28 to TRBJ1-2; tentatively, D is TRBD1 (5 bases). Trimming shortened V by 6 bases and J by 6 bases, and 14 bases separated the two germline ends. There are 13 residues in the CDR3. Looked up from germline, CDR1 is MDHEN and CDR2 is SYDVKM. The CDR3 DNA reads as TGTGCCAGCAGACCCCTTGGGGGGGATGGCTACACCTTC. Amino acids: CASRPLGGDGYTF.

The chain recombines TRBV5-6 with TRBJ1-5, with no clear D. The CDR3 has 14 amino acids. Germline V gene lookup returns CDR1 SGHDT and CDR2 YYEEEE. V lost 2 bases, J lost 3 bases, and 9 bases lay in between. The CDR3 is CASSFGRSNQPQHF. DNA of the CDR3: TGTGCCAGCAGCTTTGGGAGATCCAATCAGCCCCAGCATTTT. Based on the CDR3 plus reference TRBV5-6 and TRBJ1-5, the full variable domain is DAGVTQSPTHLIKTRGQQVTLRCSPKSGHDTVSWYQQALGQGPQFIFQYYEEEERQRGNFPDRFSGHQFPNYSSELNVNALLLGDSALYLCASSFGRSNQPQHFGDGTRLSIL.

This chain joins TRBV27 and TRBJ1-4; 7 nucleotides line up with TRBD1. V dropped 0 bases and J dropped 4; count of bases not matched to a gene: 5. Germline-derived CDR1 and CDR2 are MNHEY and SMNVEV (reference sequence). The CDR3 consists of 16 residues. In nucleotides, the CDR3 is TGTGCCAGCAGTTTATCGCAAAGACAGGGTAATGAAAAACTGTTTTTT. Translated, it gives CASSLSQRQGNEKLFF.

The rearrangement links TRBV6-4 to TRBJ1-5, with D possibly matching TRBD1 (6 bases). The CDR3 extends over 15 amino acids. Germline V gene sequence: CDR1 MRHNA, CDR2 SNTAGT. Trimming pared 2 bases from V and 2 bases from J, leaving 10 bases between. CDR3: CASSDEAGGNQPQHF. CDR3 DNA sequence: TGTGCCAGCAGTGACGAGGCAGGGGGCAATCAGCCCCAGCATTTT.

The gene calls are TRBV6-6 and TRBJ1-4, with 9 bases aligning to TRBD1. Trimming took 5 bases from V and 6 from J; bases not matched to a gene: 7. Germline V gives CDR1 MNHNY, CDR2 SVGAGI (reference sequence). The CDR3 spans 15 residues. The DNA for the CDR3 is TGTGCCAGCAGTGGAGACGGACAGGGGCATGAAAAACTGTTTTTT. Its translation is CASSGDGQGHEKLFF.

J is TRBJ2-1 and V is TRBV10-3, with TRBD2 matching 8 bases. From germline, CDR1 is ENHRY and CDR2 SYGVKD. The CDR3 sequence is 13 residues long. With V trimmed by 7 bases and J by 4 bases, 3 bases remained unmatched. The CDR3 DNA reads TGTGCCATCAATGGCGGGGGGTACAATGAGCAGTTCTTC. Translation gives CAINGGGYNEQFF.

The gene calls are TRBV9 and TRBJ2-3; 8 bases map to TRBD2. CDR3 size: 15 residues. With V trimmed by 1 base and J by 6 bases, 7 bases remained unmatched. From germline, CDR1 is SGDLS and CDR2 YYNGEE. The CDR3 sequence: CASSVKAGELDTQYF. CDR3 coding DNA: TGTGCCAGCAGCGTAAAAGCGGGGGAGCTGGATACGCAGTATTTT.

The rearrangement joins TRBV18 to TRBJ2-5; D is unclear. Germline CDR1 KGHSH, CDR2 LQKENI. The V and J ends lost 2 bases and 4 bases respectively, with 8 bases between them. The CDR3 spans 13 residues. Here the CDR3 DNA reads TGTGCCAGCTCACCATTTCACGGAGAGACCCAGTACTTC. Translation gives CASSPFHGETQYF.

CDR3 sequence: CASSQAGTGTNTEAFF. In DNA form, the CDR3 reads TGCGCCAGCAGCCAAGCCGGGACAGGGACCAACACTGAAGCTTTCTTT. The chain joins TRBV4-3 to TRBJ1-1, with 9 nucleotides matching TRBD1. Germline assignment: CDR1 LGHNA and CDR2 YSLEER. Losses at the gene ends were 1 base for V and 2 bases for J; bases not matched to a gene: 5. The CDR3 length is 16 residues.

The chain has TRBV6-5 and TRBJ1-2, with D tentatively TRBD1 (5 bases). The CDR3 has 14 residues. V lost 5 bases and J lost 4, with 14 bases in between. The V gene's germline CDR1 is MNHEY and CDR2 SVGAGI. The CDR3 region has the DNA TGTGCCAGCAGTCAGGAGGGGCTGGTCTATGGCTACACCTTC. This codes for CASSQEGLVYGYTF.

The chain couples TRBV5-1 to TRBJ2-2; a possible D gene is TRBD1 (6 bases). Germline assignment: CDR1 SGHRS and CDR2 YFSETQ. The CDR3 length is 13 residues. V lost 4 bases and J 5 bases, leaving 9 bases between the germline ends. The CDR3 loop reads CASSLGTTGELFF. CDR3 bases: TGCGCCAGCAGCCTCGGGACAACCGGGGAGCTGTTTTTT.

V is TRBV18 and J is TRBJ2-1; a possible D gene is TRBD1 (6 bases). The CDR3 is made up of 19 amino acids. V was trimmed by 3 bases and J by 2 bases, leaving 23 bases between them. Germline loops: CDR1 KGHSH, CDR2 LQKENI. For the CDR3, the DNA is TGTGCCAGCTCACCGACCAGGACAGTTACCCTAAAAACCTACAATGAGCAGTTCTTC. Amino acid sequence: CASSPTRTVTLKTYNEQFF.

The chain links TRBV6-5 to TRBJ1-1; 7 nucleotides agree with TRBD1. CDR1 and CDR2 from the germline V gene are MNHEY and SVGAGI. J gave up 2 bases and V 6 bases, and 6 bases lay outside the gene matches. The CDR3 has 14 amino acids. CDR3 nucleotides: TGTGCCAGCAGCCGACGACAGGGTAACACTGAAGCTTTCTTT. Protein: CASSRRQGNTEAFF.